This TCR beta chain was found in a study of control samples from healthy donors and cancer patients. From germline, CDR1 is SGHVS and CDR2 FQNEAQ. The CDR3 spans 13 residues. Between the trimmed V and J ends, which lost 5 bases and 7 bases, there was a span of 14 bases. This table comes from immunoSEQ multiplex PCR, and its TCRdb copy is limited to in-frame clones, with some not included. The data contain approximately 100,000 clones, 86% of them seen just once; the ten biggest clones take up roughly 20%. Sequencing input: blood. The V call is TRBV7-8, the J call TRBJ2-5; D possibly corresponds to TRBD2 (5 bases). The clonotype comes from a man aged 25 to 40 in good health. CDR3 protein: CASSLTRIGTQYF. The CDR3 DNA is TGTGCCAGCAGCCTCACTAGAATAGGGACCCAGTACTTC.